This T cell receptor (beta chain) was identified during a study of blood T cell repertoires in COVID-19. Study-level background: Sources were T cells, B-cell-depleted T cells, or PBMCs; the material itself was cDNA or gDNA.

Germline V gene sequence: CDR1 MDHEN, CDR2 SYDVKM. V gave up 10 bases and J gave up 7 bases; unmatched junction bases: 15. The CDR3 extends over 14 amino acids. Original data processing: Reference gene primer amplification yielded estimated nucleated cell counts. Clones were read by immunoSEQ multiplex PCR, and TCRdb kept only the in-frame ones, dropping some. Clone size and V and J calls were adopted from that table, with D and trimming inferred from the DNA. The sample holds 100,000 or so clones; roughly 91% are singletons and the top ten take about 18%. The clonotype comes from a human donor with acute or convalescent COVID-19. The donor label of this sample is uncertain. V is TRBV28 and J is TRBJ1-1; 7 bases fit TRBD1. Sequenced input: peripheral blood. The CDR3 DNA sequence: TGTGCCACCGCACCAAACAGGGGAAATAGTGAAGCTTTCTTT. As protein: CATAPNRGNSEAFF.